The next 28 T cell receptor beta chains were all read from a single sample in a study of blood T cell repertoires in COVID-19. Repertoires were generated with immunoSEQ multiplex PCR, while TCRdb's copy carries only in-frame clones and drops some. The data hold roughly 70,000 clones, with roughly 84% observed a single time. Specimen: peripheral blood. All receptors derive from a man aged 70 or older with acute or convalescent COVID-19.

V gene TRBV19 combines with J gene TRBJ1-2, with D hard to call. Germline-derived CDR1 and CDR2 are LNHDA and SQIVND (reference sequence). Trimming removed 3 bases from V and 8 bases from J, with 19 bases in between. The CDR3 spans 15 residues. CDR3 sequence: CASSIGSGGLRGYTF. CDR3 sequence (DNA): TGTGCCAGTAGTATCGGGAGCGGAGGCTTGCGAGGCTACACCTTC.

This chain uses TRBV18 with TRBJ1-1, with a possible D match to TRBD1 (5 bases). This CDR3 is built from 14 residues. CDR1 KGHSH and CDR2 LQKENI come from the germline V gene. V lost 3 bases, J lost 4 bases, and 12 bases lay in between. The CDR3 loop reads CASSPGGAATEAFF. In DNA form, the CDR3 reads TGTGCCAGCTCACCGGGCGGGGCGGCCACTGAAGCTTTCTTT.

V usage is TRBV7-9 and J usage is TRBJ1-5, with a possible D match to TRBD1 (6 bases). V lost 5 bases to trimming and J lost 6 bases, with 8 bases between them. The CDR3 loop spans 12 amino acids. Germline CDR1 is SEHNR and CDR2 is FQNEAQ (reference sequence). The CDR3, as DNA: TGTGCCAGCAGCCAGGACAGTCAGCCCCAGCATTTT. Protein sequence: CASSQDSQPQHF.

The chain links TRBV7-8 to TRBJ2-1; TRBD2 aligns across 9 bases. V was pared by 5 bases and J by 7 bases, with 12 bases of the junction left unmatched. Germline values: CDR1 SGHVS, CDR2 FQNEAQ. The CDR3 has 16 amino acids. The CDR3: CASSPTAGGLGNEQFF. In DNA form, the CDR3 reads TGTGCCAGCAGCCCTACCGCGGGGGGGCTCGGTAATGAGCAGTTCTTC.

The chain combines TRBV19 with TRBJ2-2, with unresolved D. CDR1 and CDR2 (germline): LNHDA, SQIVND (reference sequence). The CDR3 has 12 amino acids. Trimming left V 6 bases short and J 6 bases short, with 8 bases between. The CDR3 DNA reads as TGTGCCAGTAGCTTAAGAGCCGGGGAGCTGTTTTTT. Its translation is CASSLRAGELFF.

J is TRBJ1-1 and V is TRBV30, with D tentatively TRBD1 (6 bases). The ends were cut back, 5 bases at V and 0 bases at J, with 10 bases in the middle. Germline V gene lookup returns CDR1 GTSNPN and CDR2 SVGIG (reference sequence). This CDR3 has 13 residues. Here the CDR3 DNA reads TGTGCCTGGGCTAGGGGGTTGAACACTGAAGCTTTCTTT. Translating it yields CAWARGLNTEAFF.

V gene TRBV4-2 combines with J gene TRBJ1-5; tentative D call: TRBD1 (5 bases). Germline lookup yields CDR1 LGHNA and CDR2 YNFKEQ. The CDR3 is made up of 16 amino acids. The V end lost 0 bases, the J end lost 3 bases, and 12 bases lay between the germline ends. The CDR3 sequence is CASSQDGDRNNQPQHF. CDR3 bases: TGTGCCAGCAGCCAAGATGGAGACAGAAACAATCAGCCCCAGCATTTT.

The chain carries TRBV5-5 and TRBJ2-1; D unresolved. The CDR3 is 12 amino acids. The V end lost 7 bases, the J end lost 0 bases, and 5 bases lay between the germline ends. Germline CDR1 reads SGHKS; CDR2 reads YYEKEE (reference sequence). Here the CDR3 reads CASSDSYNEQFF. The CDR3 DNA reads TGTGCCAGCTCAGACTCCTACAATGAGCAGTTCTTC.

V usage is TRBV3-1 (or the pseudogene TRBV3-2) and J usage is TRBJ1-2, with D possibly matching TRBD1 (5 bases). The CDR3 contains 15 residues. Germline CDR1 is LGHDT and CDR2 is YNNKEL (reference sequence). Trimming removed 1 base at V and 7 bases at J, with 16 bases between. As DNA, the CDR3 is TGTGCCAGCAGCCAAGGGGACTCCCTTTTGCGTGGCTACACCTTC. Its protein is CASSQGDSLLRGYTF.

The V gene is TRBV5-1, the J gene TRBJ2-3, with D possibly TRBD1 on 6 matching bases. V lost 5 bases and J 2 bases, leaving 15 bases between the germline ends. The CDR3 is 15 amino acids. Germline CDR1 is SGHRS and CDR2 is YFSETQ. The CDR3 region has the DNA TGCGCCAGCAGTGGGGGCCGGGGACCCACAGATACGCAGTATTTT. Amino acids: CASSGGRGPTDTQYF.

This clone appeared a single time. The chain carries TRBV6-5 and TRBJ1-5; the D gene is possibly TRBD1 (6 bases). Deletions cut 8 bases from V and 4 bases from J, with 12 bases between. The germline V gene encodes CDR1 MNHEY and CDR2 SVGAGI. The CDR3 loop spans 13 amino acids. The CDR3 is CASGRGNNQPQHF. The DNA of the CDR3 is TGTGCCAGCGGCAGGGGCAATAATCAGCCCCAGCATTTT.

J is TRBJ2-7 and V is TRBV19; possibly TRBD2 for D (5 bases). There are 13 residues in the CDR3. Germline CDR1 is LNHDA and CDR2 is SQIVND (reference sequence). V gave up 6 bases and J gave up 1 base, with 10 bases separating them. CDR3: CASSPGVSYEQYF. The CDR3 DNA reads TGTGCCAGTAGCCCCGGGGTTTCCTACGAGCAGTACTTC.

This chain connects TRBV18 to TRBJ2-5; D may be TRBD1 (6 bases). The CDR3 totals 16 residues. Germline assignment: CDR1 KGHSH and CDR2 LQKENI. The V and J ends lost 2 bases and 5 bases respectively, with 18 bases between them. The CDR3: CASSPVLNRVSETQYF. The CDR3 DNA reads TGTGCCAGCTCACCAGTCTTGAACAGGGTGTCGGAGACCCAGTACTTC.

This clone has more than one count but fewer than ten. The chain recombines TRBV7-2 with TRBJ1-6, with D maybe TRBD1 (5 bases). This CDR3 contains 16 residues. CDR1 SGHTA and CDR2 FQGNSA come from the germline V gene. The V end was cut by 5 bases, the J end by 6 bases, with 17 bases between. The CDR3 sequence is CASSDRVGGSNSPLHF. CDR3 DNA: TGTGCCAGCAGCGACAGAGTGGGGGGAAGTAATTCACCCCTCCACTTT.

The CDR3 DNA sequence: TGCGCCAGCACCCGGCAACGACAGGGCGGGCAGCCCCAGCATTTT. This sequence encodes CASTRQRQGGQPQHF. V gene TRBV5-1 combines with J gene TRBJ1-5; 7 bases match TRBD1. Losses at the gene ends were 6 bases for V and 7 bases for J; bases not matched to a gene: 13. Per germline, CDR1 SGHRS and CDR2 YFSETQ. The CDR3 length is 15 residues.

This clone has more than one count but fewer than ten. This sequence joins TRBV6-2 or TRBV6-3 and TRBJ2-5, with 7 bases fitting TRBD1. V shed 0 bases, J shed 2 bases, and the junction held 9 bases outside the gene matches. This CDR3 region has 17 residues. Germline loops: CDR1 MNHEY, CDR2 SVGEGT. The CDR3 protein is CASSYSISQGQQETQYF. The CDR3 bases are TGTGCCAGCAGTTACTCGATCTCACAGGGGCAACAAGAGACCCAGTACTTC.

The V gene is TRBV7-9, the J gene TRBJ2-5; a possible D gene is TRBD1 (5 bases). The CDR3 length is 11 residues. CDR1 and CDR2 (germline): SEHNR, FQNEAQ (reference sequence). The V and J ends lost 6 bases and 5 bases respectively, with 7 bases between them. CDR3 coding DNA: TGTGCCAGCAGTCCAGGGGAGACCCAGTACTTC. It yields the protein CASSPGETQYF.

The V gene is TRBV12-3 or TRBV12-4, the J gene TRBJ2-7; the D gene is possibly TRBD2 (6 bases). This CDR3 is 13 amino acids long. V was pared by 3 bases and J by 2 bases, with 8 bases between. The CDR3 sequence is CASSFGTAYEQYF. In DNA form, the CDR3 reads TGTGCCAGCAGTTTCGGGACTGCCTACGAGCAGTACTTC.

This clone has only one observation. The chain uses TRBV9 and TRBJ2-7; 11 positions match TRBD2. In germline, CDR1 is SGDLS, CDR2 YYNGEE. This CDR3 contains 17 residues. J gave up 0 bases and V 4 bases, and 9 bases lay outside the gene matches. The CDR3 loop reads CASSPGTSGRSSYEQYF. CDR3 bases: TGTGCCAGCAGCCCCGGGACTAGCGGAAGGAGCTCCTACGAGCAGTACTTC. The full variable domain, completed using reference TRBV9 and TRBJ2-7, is DSGVTQTPKHLITATGQRVTLRCSPRSGDLSVYWYQQSLDQGLQFLIQYYNGEERAKGNILERFSAQQFPDLHSELNLSSLELGDSALYFCASSPGTSGRSSYEQYFGPGTRLTVT.

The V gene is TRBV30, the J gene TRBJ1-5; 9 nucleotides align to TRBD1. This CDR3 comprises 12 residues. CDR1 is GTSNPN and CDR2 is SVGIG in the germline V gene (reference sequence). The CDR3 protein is CATGGGNQPQHF. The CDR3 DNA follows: TGTGCTACAGGGGGCGGCAATCAGCCCCAGCATTTT.

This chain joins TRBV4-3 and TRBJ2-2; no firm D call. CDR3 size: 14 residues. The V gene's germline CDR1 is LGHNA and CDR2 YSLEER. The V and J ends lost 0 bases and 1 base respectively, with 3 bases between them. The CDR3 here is CASSQDMNTGELFF. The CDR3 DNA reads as TGCGCCAGCAGCCAAGACATGAACACCGGGGAGCTGTTTTTT.

The CDR3: CARQSGGAFEQFF. DNA of the CDR3: TGTGCCAGACAAAGCGGGGGGGCCTTTGAGCAGTTCTTC. This chain uses TRBV30 with TRBJ2-1, with 10 bases identical to TRBD2. V shed 8 bases, J shed 9 bases, and the junction held 10 bases outside the gene matches. In germline, CDR1 is GTSNPN, CDR2 SVGIG (reference sequence). This CDR3 comprises 13 residues.

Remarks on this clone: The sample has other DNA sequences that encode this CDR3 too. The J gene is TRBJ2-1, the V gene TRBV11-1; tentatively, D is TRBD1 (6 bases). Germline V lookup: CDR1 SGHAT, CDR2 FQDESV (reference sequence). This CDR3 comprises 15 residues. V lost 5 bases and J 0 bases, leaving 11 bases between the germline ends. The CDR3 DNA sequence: TGTGCCAGCAGCACCGGGACAAGCTCCTACAATGAGCAGTTCTTC. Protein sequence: CASSTGTSSYNEQFF.

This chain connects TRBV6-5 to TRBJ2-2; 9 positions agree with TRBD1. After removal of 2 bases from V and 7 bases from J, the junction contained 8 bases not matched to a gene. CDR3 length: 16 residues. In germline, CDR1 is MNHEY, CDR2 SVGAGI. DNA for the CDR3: TGTGCCAGCAGTTACCCCTCGGGACAGGGTAGCGGGGAGCTGTTTTTT. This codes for CASSYPSGQGSGELFF.

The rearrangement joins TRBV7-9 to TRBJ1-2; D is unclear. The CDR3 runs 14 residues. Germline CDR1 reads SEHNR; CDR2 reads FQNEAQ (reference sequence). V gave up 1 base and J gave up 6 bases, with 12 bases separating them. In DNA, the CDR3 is TGTGCCAGCAGCTTAGGGCAGGAACCCCATGGCTACACCTTC. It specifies CASSLGQEPHGYTF.

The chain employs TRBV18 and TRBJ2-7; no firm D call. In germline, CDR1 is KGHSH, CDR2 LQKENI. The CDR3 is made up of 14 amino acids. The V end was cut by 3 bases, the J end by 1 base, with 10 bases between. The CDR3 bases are TGTGCCAGCTCACCTGGCCGAAGTTCCTACGAGCAGTACTTC. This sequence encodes CASSPGRSSYEQYF.

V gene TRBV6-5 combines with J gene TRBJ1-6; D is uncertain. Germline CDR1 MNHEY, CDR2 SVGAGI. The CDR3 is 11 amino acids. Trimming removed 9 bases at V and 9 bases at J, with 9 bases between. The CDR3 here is CASREGSPLHF. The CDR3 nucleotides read TGTGCCAGTCGTGAGGGTTCACCCCTCCACTTT.

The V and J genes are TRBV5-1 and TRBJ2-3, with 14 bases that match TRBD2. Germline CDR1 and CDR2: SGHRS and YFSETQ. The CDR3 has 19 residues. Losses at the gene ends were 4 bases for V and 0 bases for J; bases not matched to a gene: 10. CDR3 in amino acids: CASSPGTSGGVASTDTQYF. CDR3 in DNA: TGCGCCAGCAGCCCAGGGACTAGCGGGGGAGTTGCTAGCACAGATACGCAGTATTTT.